This T cell receptor beta chain was captured by sequencing in a study of shared clonotypes between healthy human individuals. Study-wide background: Serving as donors were two women and three men, whose ages spanned 18 to 49.

Overall study results and limits: In general, naive subsets displayed greater estimated richness than memory subsets did. Across a few donors, naive CD4 shared roughly 5%, naive CD8 more than 3%, memory CD4 2% to 2.5%, memory CD8 0.4% to 0.5%. Non-shared clonotypes were found to have lower generation probabilities than the clonotypes that were shared by all four of the sorted-subset donors.

Points on this clone: The target antigen is unknown.

With 4 bases removed from V and 6 bases from J, the gap between germline ends came to 17 bases. Germline-derived CDR1 and CDR2 are MNHNS and SASEGT. CDR3 length: 15 amino acids. TCRdb keeps only in-frame clones here, not all; method: immunoSEQ multiplex PCR. The sample has about 1 million clones; roughly 74% are singletons. This clonotype originated in a man aged 18 to 35 in good health. Some clones in this sample may be carry-over from other donors' samples. The chain combines TRBV6-1 with TRBJ2-3; D gene ambiguous. Material: memory CD4+ T cells from PBMCs. The subset was: CD45RA-negative fraction. CDR3: CASSVVRAVKDTQYF. The CDR3 DNA follows: TGTGCCAGCAGTGTAGTTAGGGCTGTTAAGGATACGCAGTATTTT.